This TCR beta chain was documented in a study of shared clonotypes between healthy human individuals. Donors comprised healthy HIV-negative adults lacking recent acute infections or vaccinations. Study findings and constraints: Investigators expected sequencing depth to affect clonotype sharing among donors. Owing to a small donor count, the genetic and exposure-history diversity represented was limited.

Each sorted subset replicate got 200 ng genomic DNA, approximately 27,000 genomes. Libraries were prepared by immunoSEQ multiplex PCR; TCRdb keeps only in-frame clonotypes and omits some of them. This sample has hundreds of thousands of clones; 90% to 97% occur once, and the top ten carry about 0.057%. A word on this clone: The antigen is not known.

Sequences were obtained from naive CD4+ T cells sorted from blood. Subset of the sample: CD45RA+ positively selected. The source of this sequence is a woman between 25 and 40 years old in good health.

Here the CDR3 DNA reads TGTGCCAGCACCAGGACTAGCGGGGTTACAGATACGCAGTATTTT. Its protein is CASTRTSGVTDTQYF. This rearrangement joins TRBV7-2 to TRBJ2-3; 12 bases agree with TRBD2. Trimming at V came to 7 bases and at J to 3 bases, leaving 5 bases not matched to a gene. Germline values: CDR1 SGHTA, CDR2 FQGNSA. This CDR3 has 15 amino acids.